This T cell receptor (beta chain) was observed in a study of CD8 T cells in ankylosing spondylitis. Overall study findings and caveats: With a CD8+ phenotype, disease-linked clones were relatively rare in peripheral blood.

About this clonotype itself: The antigen is undetermined.

TCRdb called the 5' RACE reads again in MiXCR, with one record for every CDR3 protein. This sample has 250,000 to 300,000 distinct CDR3 sequences, with under 20% found just once. The V end lost 5 bases, the J end lost 1 base, and 9 bases lay between the germline ends. Per the germline V gene, CDR1 is SEHNR and CDR2 is FQNEAQ (reference sequence). This CDR3 spans 13 amino acids. The chain uses TRBV7-9 and TRBJ2-7, with unresolved D. Sequenced material: blood, either unsorted or a sorted T cell fraction (not recorded which). The TCR comes from a male donor with ankylosing spondylitis or in good health (not recorded which). CDR3 in DNA: TGTGCCAGCAGCCCCGTGGGGTCCTACGAGCAGTACTTC. This sequence encodes CASSPVGSYEQYF.